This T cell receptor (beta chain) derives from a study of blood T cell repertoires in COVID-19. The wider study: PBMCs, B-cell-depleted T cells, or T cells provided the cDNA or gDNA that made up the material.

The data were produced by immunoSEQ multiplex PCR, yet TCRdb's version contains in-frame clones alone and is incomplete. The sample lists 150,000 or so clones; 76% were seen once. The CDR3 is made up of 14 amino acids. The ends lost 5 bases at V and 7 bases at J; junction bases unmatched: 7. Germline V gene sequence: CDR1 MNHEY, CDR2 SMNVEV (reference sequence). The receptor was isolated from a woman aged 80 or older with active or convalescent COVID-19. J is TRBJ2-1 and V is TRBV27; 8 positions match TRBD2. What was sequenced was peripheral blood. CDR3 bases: TGTGCCAGCAGTCAGCAGCGGGGGAAGAATGAGCAGTTCTTC. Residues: CASSQQRGKNEQFF.